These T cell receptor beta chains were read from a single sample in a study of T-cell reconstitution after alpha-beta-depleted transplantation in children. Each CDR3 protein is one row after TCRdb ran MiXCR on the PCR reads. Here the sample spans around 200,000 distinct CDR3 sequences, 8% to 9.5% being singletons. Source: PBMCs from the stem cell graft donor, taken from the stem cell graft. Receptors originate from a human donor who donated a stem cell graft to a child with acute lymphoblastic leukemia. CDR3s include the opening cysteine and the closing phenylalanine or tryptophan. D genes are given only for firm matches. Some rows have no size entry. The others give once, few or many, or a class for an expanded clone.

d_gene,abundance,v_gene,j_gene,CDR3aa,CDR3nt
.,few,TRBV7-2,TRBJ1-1,CASSLAVFGGRVTEAFF,TGTGCCAGCAGCTTAGCGGTTTTCGGGGGTAGGGTCACTGAAGCTTTCTTT
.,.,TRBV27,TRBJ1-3,CASSPDVIGNTIYF,TGTGCCAGCAGTCCAGATGTGATTGGAAACACCATATATTTT
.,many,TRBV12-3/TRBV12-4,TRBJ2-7,CASSLNDGSYEQYF,TGTGCCAGCAGTTTAAACGACGGCTCCTACGAGCAGTACTTC
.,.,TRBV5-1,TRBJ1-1,CASSLYGSEAFF,TGCGCCAGCAGCTTATATGGCAGTGAAGCTTTCTTT
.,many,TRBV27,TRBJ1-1,CASSLSGNGGEAFF,TGTGCCAGCAGTTTATCTGGGAACGGGGGTGAAGCTTTCTTT
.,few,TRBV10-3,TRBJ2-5,CAISGSLDRQETQYF,TGTGCCATCAGTGGATCCCTGGACAGACAAGAGACCCAGTACTTC
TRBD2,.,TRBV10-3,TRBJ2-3,CAISPTSGDHTDTQYF,TGTGCCATCAGCCCTACTAGCGGGGACCACACAGATACGCAGTATTTT
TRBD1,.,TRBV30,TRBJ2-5,CAWSQGEGTQYF,TGTGCCTGGTCGCAGGGGGAAGGGACCCAGTACTTC
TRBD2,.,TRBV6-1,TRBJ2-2,CASNIAGAGELFF,TGTGCCAGCAACATAGCGGGCGCCGGGGAGCTGTTTTTT
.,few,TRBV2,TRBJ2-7,CASTFSGRYEQYF,TGTGCCAGCACCTTCTCAGGACGCTACGAGCAGTACTTC
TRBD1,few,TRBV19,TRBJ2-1,CASNGGTGIYNEQFF,TGTGCCAGTAACGGCGGGACAGGGATCTACAATGAGCAGTTCTTC
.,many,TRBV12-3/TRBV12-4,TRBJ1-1,CASSFDVTEAFF,TGTGCCAGCAGTTTTGACGTCACTGAAGCTTTCTTT
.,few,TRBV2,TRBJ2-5,CASSEAQGGGAQYF,TGTGCCAGCAGTGAAGCACAGGGAGGGGGTGCCCAGTACTTC
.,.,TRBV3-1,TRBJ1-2,CASSPGGAFGYGYTF,TGTGCCAGCAGCCCGGGCGGGGCTTTTGGCTATGGCTACACCTTC
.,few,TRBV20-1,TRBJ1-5,CSVRTGNQPQHF,TGCAGTGTCCGGACGGGGAATCAGCCCCAGCATTTT
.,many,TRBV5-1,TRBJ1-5,CASSLAGTGNQPQHF,TGCGCCAGCAGCTTAGCCGGGACGGGAAATCAGCCCCAGCATTTT
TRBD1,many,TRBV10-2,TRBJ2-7,CASRRGTGESYEQYF,TGCGCCAGCAGGAGGGGGACAGGGGAGTCCTACGAGCAGTACTTC
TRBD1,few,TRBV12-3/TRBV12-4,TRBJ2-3,CASRTLGDSHTDTQYF,TGTGCCAGCAGGACCTTGGGGGACAGCCACACAGATACGCAGTATTTT
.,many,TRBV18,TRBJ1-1,CASSPSQGHGTEAFF,TGTGCCAGCTCACCATCTCAGGGACACGGCACTGAAGCTTTCTTT
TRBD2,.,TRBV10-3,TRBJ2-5,CAISTSGGFNHPQETQYF,TGTGCCATCAGTACTAGCGGGGGGTTCAACCACCCGCAAGAGACCCAGTACTTC
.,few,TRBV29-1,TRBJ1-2,CSVGGRGNGYTF,TGCAGCGTTGGTGGCAGGGGAAATGGCTACACCTTC
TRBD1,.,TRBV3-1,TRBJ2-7,CASSQSLTGGLGEQYF,TGTGCCAGCAGCCAATCCTTAACAGGGGGCCTGGGGGAGCAGTACTTC
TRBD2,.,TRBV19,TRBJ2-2,CASSHQRGKNTGELFF,TGTGCCAGTAGTCATCAGCGGGGAAAGAACACCGGGGAGCTGTTTTTT
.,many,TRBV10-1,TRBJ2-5,CASSEGRTFQETQYF,TGCGCCAGCAGTGAGGGACGGACTTTCCAAGAGACCCAGTACTTC
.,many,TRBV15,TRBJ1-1,CATSRDTGKNTEAFF,TGTGCCACCAGCAGAGACACAGGGAAGAACACTGAAGCTTTCTTT
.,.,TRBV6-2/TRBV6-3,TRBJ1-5,CASSYSWEGQPQHF,TGTGCCAGCAGTTACAGTTGGGAAGGTCAGCCCCAGCATTTT
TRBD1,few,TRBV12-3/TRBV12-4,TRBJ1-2,CASSQRGTVFYGYTF,TGTGCCAGCAGTCAAAGGGGGACAGTCTTCTATGGCTACACCTTC
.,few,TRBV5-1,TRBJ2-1,CASSSTSDEQFF,TGCGCCAGCAGCTCAACTTCCGATGAGCAGTTCTTC
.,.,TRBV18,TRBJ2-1,CASSLGEAQFF,TGTGCCAGCTCACTAGGGGAAGCCCAGTTCTTC
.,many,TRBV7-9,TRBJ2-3,CASSSGPLGDTQYF,TGTGCCAGCAGCTCCGGCCCCCTCGGGGATACGCAGTATTTT
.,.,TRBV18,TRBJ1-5,CASSSSYSNQPQHF,TGTGCCAGCTCGTCCTCTTATAGCAATCAGCCCCAGCATTTT
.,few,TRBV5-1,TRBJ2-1,CASSVNQGRDEQFF,TGCGCCAGCAGCGTAAATCAGGGTAGGGATGAGCAGTTCTTC
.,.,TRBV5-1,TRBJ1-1,CASSFNTGIEAFF,TGCGCCAGCAGCTTCAACACAGGGATTGAAGCTTTCTTT
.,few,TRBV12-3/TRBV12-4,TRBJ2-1,CASSLWERDHEQFF,TGTGCCAGCAGTTTATGGGAACGGGACCATGAGCAGTTCTTC
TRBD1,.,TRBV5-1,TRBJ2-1,CASTKTGLNEQFF,TGCGCCAGCACGAAGACAGGGCTCAATGAGCAGTTCTTC
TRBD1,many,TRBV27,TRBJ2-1,CASSRTGVAQWQFF,TGTGCCAGCAGTCGGACAGGGGTGGCGCAATGGCAGTTCTTC
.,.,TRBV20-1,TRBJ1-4,CSARDIGAGEWEKLFF,TGCAGTGCTAGAGATATCGGTGCAGGGGAATGGGAAAAACTGTTTTTT
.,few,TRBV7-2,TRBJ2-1,CASSTHTTQGEQFF,TGTGCCAGCAGCACTCACACTACACAGGGCGAGCAGTTCTTC
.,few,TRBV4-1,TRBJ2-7,CASSQDTGPYEQYF,TGCGCCAGCAGCCAAGATACAGGGCCCTACGAGCAGTACTTC
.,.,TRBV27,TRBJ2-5,CASSLSGGLETQYF,TGTGCCAGCAGTTTATCGGGGGGGCTGGAGACCCAGTACTTC
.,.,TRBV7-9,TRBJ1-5,CASSPGRNNQPQHF,TGTGCCAGCAGCCCAGGGAGGAACAATCAGCCCCAGCATTTT
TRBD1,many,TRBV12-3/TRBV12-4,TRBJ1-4,CASSLGQGLKEKLFF,TGTGCCAGCAGTTTAGGACAGGGGCTCAAAGAAAAACTGTTTTTT
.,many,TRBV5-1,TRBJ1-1,CASSLSQGDTEAFF,TGCGCCAGCAGCCTATCGCAGGGTGACACTGAAGCTTTCTTT
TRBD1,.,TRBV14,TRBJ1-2,CASSRYPGQGYYGYTF,TGTGCCAGCAGCCGTTACCCGGGACAGGGGTACTATGGCTACACCTTC
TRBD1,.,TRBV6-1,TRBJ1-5,CASSTGTGYQPQHF,TGTGCCAGCAGTACCGGGACAGGGTATCAGCCCCAGCATTTT
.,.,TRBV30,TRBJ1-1,CAHVWGGMNTEAFF,TGTGCCCACGTGTGGGGGGGCATGAACACTGAAGCTTTCTTT
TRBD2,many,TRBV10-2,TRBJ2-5,CASSRGSQETQYF,TGCGCCAGCTCGCGGGGGTCCCAAGAGACCCAGTACTTC
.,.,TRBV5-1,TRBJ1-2,CASSLTALDSLTLGYGYTF,TGCGCCAGCAGCTTGACGGCGTTAGACAGCCTTACCTTGGGCTATGGCTACACCTTC
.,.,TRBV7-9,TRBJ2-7,CASSLSAGSYEQYF,TGTGCCAGCAGCTTAAGTGCCGGTTCCTACGAGCAGTACTTC
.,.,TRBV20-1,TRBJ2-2,CSASSGSRANTGELFF,TGCAGTGCTTCGTCGGGGTCTCGTGCGAACACCGGGGAGCTGTTTTTT
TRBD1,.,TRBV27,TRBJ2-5,CASKRDRGQETQYF,TGTGCCAGCAAACGGGACAGAGGACAAGAGACCCAGTACTTC
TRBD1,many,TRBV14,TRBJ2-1,CASSRRTGGSYNEQFF,TGTGCCAGCAGCCGACGGACAGGGGGCTCCTACAATGAGCAGTTCTTC
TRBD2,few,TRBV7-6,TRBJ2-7,CASSISPTSGAGEQYF,TGTGCCAGCAGCATATCCCCGACTAGCGGAGCGGGGGAGCAGTACTTC
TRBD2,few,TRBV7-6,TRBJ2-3,CASSLLSGLAGHRGDTQYF,TGTGCCAGCAGCTTACTCAGCGGACTAGCGGGACATAGGGGAGATACGCAGTATTTT
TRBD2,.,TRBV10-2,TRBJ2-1,CASTGGSSGLF,TGCGCCAGCACGGGGGGGTCCTCCGGGCTCTTC
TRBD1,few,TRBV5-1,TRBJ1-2,CASSLGLTGGGYGYTF,TGCGCCAGCAGCTTGGGGCTTACAGGGGGCGGATATGGCTACACCTTC